This T cell receptor beta chain originates from a study of identical twins. Broader study findings: The study found weaker excess twin sharing in beta out-of-frame sequences.

TCRdb re-analysed the 5' RACE reads in MiXCR, keeping a single row per CDR3 protein. The data show under 900,000 distinct CDR3 sequences, roughly 20% seen once. Comments on this clonotype: What it recognizes is unknown.

This CDR3 region has 13 residues. The V end was cut by 6 bases, the J end by 0 bases, with 9 bases between. CDR1 is SGHRS and CDR2 is YFSETQ in the germline V gene. Another study also made use of these data, one on T cells expressing NK-cell markers.

The TCR comes from a woman aged 18-29 years in good health. The specimen sequenced was PBMCs. V is TRBV5-1 and J is TRBJ2-5; D unresolved. CDR3: CASTSLNQETQYF. The DNA for the CDR3 is TGCGCCAGCACCTCGTTGAACCAAGAGACCCAGTACTTC.